Listed below are T cell receptor beta chains from one sample, sequenced in a study of cytomegalovirus exposure and HLA in healthy donors. Assay: immunoSEQ multiplex PCR; the TCRdb copy retains only in-frame clones and omits some. Its listing shows roughly 120,000 clones. Sequenced sample: PBMCs. The receptors were gathered from a young man in good health and CMV-seronegative. CDR3s include the opening cysteine and the closing phenylalanine or tryptophan. The order of the fields is D gene, V gene, J gene, CDR3 DNA, CDR3 protein. D genes are given only for firm matches.

-	TRBV5-3	TRBJ1-1	TGTGCCAGAAGCCCAACATACATGAACACTGAAGCTTTCTTT	CARSPTYMNTEAFF
-	TRBV6-6	TRBJ1-2	TGTGCCAGCAGTTACTCGACTCCAGGGGTGATCTATGGCTACACCTTC	CASSYSTPGVIYGYTF
TRBD1	TRBV19	TRBJ1-1	TGTGCCAGTAGTATCGGGGGACAGACCACTGAAGCTTTCTTT	CASSIGGQTTEAFF
-	TRBV29-1	TRBJ1-5	TGCAGCGTTCCTACAGGGAATAGCAATCAGCCCCAGCATTTT	CSVPTGNSNQPQHF
TRBD1	TRBV11-2	TRBJ2-7	TGTGCCAGCAGCTCTGGACAGGGAGAAGCCTACGAGCAGTACTTC	CASSSGQGEAYEQYF
-	TRBV5-1	TRBJ2-3	TGCGCCAGCAGCTTGGCCGCGGGTCTTACAGATACGCAGTATTTT	CASSLAAGLTDTQYF
TRBD1	TRBV4-1	TRBJ2-3	TGCGCCAGCAGCCACCCGGGACAGGGGTCAGATACGCAGTATTTT	CASSHPGQGSDTQYF
-	TRBV10-3	TRBJ2-4	TGTGCCATCAGTGAGGGTGGGCAGATAATTCAGTACTTC	CAISEGGQIIQYF
TRBD2	TRBV7-2	TRBJ2-1	TGTGCCAGCAGCTTAGGGCGTCCGGGGGGGCTCGGTGAGCAGCTCTTC	CASSLGRPGGLGEQLF
TRBD2	TRBV6-1	TRBJ2-7	TGTGCCAGCAAGAGGTGGGGGGGCGAGCAGTACTTC	CASKRWGGEQYF
-	TRBV6-5	TRBJ2-5	TGTGCCAGCAGCCAACGCCGAGTGAGGATGGAGACCCAGTACTTC	CASSQRRVRMETQYF
-	TRBV2	TRBJ2-2	TGTGCCAGCATAAGGCAGGGGAACACCGGGGAGCTGTTTTTT	CASIRQGNTGELFF
-	TRBV19	TRBJ2-7	TGTGCCACCACCCCTGGGGGGTTGAACGAGCAGTACTTC	CATTPGGLNEQYF
-	TRBV7-9	TRBJ2-3	TGTGCCAGCAGCCCCAGCGGTGCAGATACGCAGTATTTT	CASSPSGADTQYF
TRBD2	TRBV7-3	TRBJ2-3	TGTGCCAGCAGCTTGGGAGCGGGGCAAGATACGCAGTATTTT	CASSLGAGQDTQYF
-	TRBV7-2	TRBJ1-1	TGTGCCAGCAGCTTAGCCGGTCGTAACACTGAAGCTTTCTTT	CASSLAGRNTEAFF
TRBD1	TRBV2	TRBJ1-6	TGTGCCGCAACCGGGACAGGGGGAACCAATTCACCCCTCCACTTT	CAATGTGGTNSPLHF
TRBD1	TRBV7-9	TRBJ1-2	TGTGCCAGCAGCTGGGTCCGGGACAGGGGGCGCGAAAGAAACTATGGCTACACCTTC	CASSWVRDRGRERNYGYTF
TRBD1	TRBV9	TRBJ1-4	TGTGCCAGCAGCGTAGCACAGGGGGCGACTAATGAAAAACTGTTTTTT	CASSVAQGATNEKLFF
TRBD2	TRBV5-4	TRBJ2-7	TGTGCCAGCAGCTCGCCGACTAGCGGGGGGTACGAGCAGTACTTC	CASSSPTSGGYEQYF
TRBD2	TRBV10-3	TRBJ2-5	TGTGCCATCAGTGCTGGACTAGCGCTTCAAGAGACCCAGTACTTC	CAISAGLALQETQYF
TRBD1	TRBV19	TRBJ1-2	TGTGCCAGTAGTATTAGTGCCGGACAGGGTATCCATGGGTACACCTTC	CASSISAGQGIHGYTF
TRBD1	TRBV28	TRBJ1-5	TGTGCCAGCAGCCTGGGACAGGGGGTCGAACAGCCCCAGCATTTT	CASSLGQGVEQPQHF
-	TRBV9	TRBJ2-3	TGTGCCAGCAGCGTAGGCCCTAGTCGTCCCACAGATACGCAGTATTTT	CASSVGPSRPTDTQYF
-	TRBV6-1	TRBJ1-4	TGTGCCAGCTTCTATAGAGGGCGGGATGAAAAACTGTTTTTT	CASFYRGRDEKLFF
TRBD1	TRBV10-3	TRBJ2-1	TGTGCCATCAGTGAGAGTACAGGGGGTTCCTACAATGAGCAGTTCTTC	CAISESTGGSYNEQFF
TRBD1	TRBV5-1	TRBJ2-7	TGCGCCAGCAGCCTTGGACAGGGTCTTTTGGGCGAGCAGTACTTC	CASSLGQGLLGEQYF
TRBD1	TRBV6-4	TRBJ1-1	TGTGCCAGCAGTGACCCAACCGGGACAGGGAGCCTGAACACTGAAGCTTTCTTT	CASSDPTGTGSLNTEAFF